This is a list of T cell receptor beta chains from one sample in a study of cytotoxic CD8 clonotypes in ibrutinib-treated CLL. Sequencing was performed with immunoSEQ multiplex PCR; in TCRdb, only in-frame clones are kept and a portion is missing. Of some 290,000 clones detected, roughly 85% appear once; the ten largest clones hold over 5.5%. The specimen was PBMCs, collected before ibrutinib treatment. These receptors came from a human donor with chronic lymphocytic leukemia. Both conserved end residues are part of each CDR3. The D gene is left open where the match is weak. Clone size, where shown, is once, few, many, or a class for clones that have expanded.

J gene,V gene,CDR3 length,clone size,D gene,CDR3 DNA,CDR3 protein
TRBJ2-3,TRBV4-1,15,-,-,TGCGCCAGCAGCCTAAGCCGAGGGCGTTCAGATACGCAGTATTTT,CASSLSRGRSDTQYF
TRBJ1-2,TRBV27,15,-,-,TGTGCCAGCAGTTTAATGCCTCTCACGAACTATGGCTACACCTTC,CASSLMPLTNYGYTF
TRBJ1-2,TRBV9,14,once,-,TGTGCCAGCAGCGTAGGAGGGCCAGGTTATGGCTACACCTTC,CASSVGGPGYGYTF
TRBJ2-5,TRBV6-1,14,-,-,TGTGCCAGCGTCCGGGATTTGAGGTTCGAGACCCAGTACTTC,CASVRDLRFETQYF
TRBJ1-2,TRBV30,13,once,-,TGTGCCTGGAGCCCTGACAGGCCCTATGGCTACACCTTC,CAWSPDRPYGYTF
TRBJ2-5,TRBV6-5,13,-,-,TGTGCCAGCAGCGCCGGGGCCCATGGGACCCAGTACTTC,CASSAGAHGTQYF
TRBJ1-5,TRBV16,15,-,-,TGTGCCAGCAGCTCCGGCACATATAGCAATCAGCCCCAGCATTTT,CASSSGTYSNQPQHF
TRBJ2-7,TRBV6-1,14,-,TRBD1,TGTGCCAGCAGGAGGACAGGGGAGGTTGGCGAGCAGTACTTC,CASRRTGEVGEQYF
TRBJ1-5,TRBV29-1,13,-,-,TGCAGCGTTGCCCGGGAAAAGGGTCAGCCCCAGCATTTT,CSVAREKGQPQHF
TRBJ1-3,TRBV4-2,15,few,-,TGTGCCAGCAGCCAAGAAGGGCGCTCTGGAAACACCATATATTTT,CASSQEGRSGNTIYF
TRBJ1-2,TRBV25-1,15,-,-,TGTGCCAGCAGTGACCCCTATCGGACCCACTATGGCTACACCTTC,CASSDPYRTHYGYTF
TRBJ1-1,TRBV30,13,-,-,TGTGCCTGGAGTCGGCCAACACCTCGGGAAGCTTTCTTT,CAWSRPTPREAFF
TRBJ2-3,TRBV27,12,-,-,TGTGCCAGCAGCCGACCCAGAGATACGCAGTATTTT,CASSRPRDTQYF
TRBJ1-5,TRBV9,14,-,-,TGTGCCAGCAGCGGGGGGGGTGCCAATCAGCCCCAGCATTTT,CASSGGGANQPQHF
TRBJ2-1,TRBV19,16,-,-,TGTGCCAGTAGCCCCCGACCGACCAGCTCCTACAATGAGCAGTTCTTC,CASSPRPTSSYNEQFF
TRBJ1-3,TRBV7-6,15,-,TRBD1,TGTGCCAGCAGTCACCGGGACAGCTCTGGAAACACCATATATTTT,CASSHRDSSGNTIYF
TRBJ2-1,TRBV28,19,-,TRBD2,TGTGCCATCACTGCCGGACTAGCGGGAGGGCCGGGGTTTTACAATGAGCAGTTCTTC,CAITAGLAGGPGFYNEQFF
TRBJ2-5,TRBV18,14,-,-,TGTGCCAGCTCATGGGACCGGGGGGCGGAGACCCAGTACTTC,CASSWDRGAETQYF
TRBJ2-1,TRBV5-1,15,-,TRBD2,TGCGCCAGCAGCCCCGGGACTAGCGGGTTGTATGAGCAGTTCTTC,CASSPGTSGLYEQFF
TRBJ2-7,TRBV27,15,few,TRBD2,TGTGCCAGCAGTATCGGCGGTAGCGGGTTCTACGAGCAGTACTTC,CASSIGGSGFYEQYF
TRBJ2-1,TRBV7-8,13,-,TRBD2,TGTGCCAGCAGCTCGGGAACTAGCGATGAGCAGTTCTTC,CASSSGTSDEQFF
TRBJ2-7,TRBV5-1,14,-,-,TGCGCCAGCAGCTTGGAGGGCCGCATGGGCGAGCAGTACTTC,CASSLEGRMGEQYF
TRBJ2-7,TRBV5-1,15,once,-,TGCGCCAGCAGCTTGCGTCTCGGGGGCTTCTACGAGCAGTACTTC,CASSLRLGGFYEQYF
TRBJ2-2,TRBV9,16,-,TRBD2,TGTGCCAGCAGCTTCCTGGGAGGGTTGAACACCGGGGAGCTGTTTTTT,CASSFLGGLNTGELFF
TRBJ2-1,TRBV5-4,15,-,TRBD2,TGTGCCATCCCTCAAGGGGGACTAGCGGGTAATGAGCAGTTCTTC,CAIPQGGLAGNEQFF
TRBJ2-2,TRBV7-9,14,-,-,TGTGCCAGCGGCCGGAACTTAGATTCCGGGGAGCTGTTTTTT,CASGRNLDSGELFF
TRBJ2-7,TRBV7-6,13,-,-,TGTGCCAGCAGCTTATTTCTAGGCTACGAGCAGTACTTC,CASSLFLGYEQYF
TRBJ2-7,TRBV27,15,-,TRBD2,TGTGCCAGCAGTCGAGGACTAGCGGCATCCTACGAGCAGTACTTC,CASSRGLAASYEQYF
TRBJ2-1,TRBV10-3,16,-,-,TGTGCCATCAGTGGGGTAAGTGGACTATACAATGAGCGGCAGTTCTTC,CAISGVSGLYNERQFF
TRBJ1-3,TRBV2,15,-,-,TGTGCCAGCAGTGAAGGCCGACAGCTTGGAAACACCATATATTTT,CASSEGRQLGNTIYF
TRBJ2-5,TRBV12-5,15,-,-,TGTGCTAGTGGGGGAGGACTCACCGGCGGGGAGACCCAGTACTTC,CASGGGLTGGETQYF
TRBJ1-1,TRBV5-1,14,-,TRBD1,TGCGCCAGCAGCAGGGAGGACAGGGGGGCTGAAGCTTTCTTT,CASSREDRGAEAFF
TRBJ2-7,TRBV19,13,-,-,TGTGCCAGTAGTAGGACAGATACCTACGAGCAGTACTTC,CASSRTDTYEQYF
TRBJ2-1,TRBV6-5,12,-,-,TGTGCCAGCACCTCGACGTACAATGAGCAGTTCTTC,CASTSTYNEQFF
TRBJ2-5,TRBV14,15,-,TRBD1,TGTGCCAGCAGCCGAACCGTACAGGGGACAGAGACCCAGTACTTC,CASSRTVQGTETQYF
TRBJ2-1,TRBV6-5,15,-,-,TGTGCCAGCAGTTACCTTTCCGGGACAAAAAATGAGCAGTTCTTC,CASSYLSGTKNEQFF
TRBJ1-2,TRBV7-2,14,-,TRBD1,TGTGCCAGCAGCCACGACAGGGCTCGCTATGGCTACACCTTC,CASSHDRARYGYTF